The 6 T cell receptor beta chains reported below all come from one sample, sequenced in a study of shared clonotypes between healthy human individuals. Data came from immunoSEQ multiplex PCR; TCRdb stores just in-frame clones and leaves some out. The data contain around 2.5 million clones, 93% of them singletons. The sequenced sample consisted of naive CD4+ T cells from PBMCs. Documented subset: CD45RA+ positively selected. The receptors here all came from a man aged 18 to 29 in good health. Some clones in this sample may be carry-over from other donors' samples.

As DNA, the CDR3 is TGTGCCAGCAGACGAAGCGGGGCTAGCACAGATACGCAGTATTTT. This codes for CASRRSGASTDTQYF. The chain uses TRBV6-1 and TRBJ2-3; the match to TRBD2 covers 7 bases. The CDR3 sequence is 15 residues long. Losses at the gene ends were 6 bases for V and 0 bases for J; bases not matched to a gene: 6. Germline V gene data show CDR1 as MNHNS and CDR2 as SASEGT.

J is TRBJ1-6 and V is TRBV30; a possible D gene is TRBD1 (6 bases). V was trimmed by 3 bases and J by 9 bases, leaving 15 bases between them. The V gene's germline CDR1 is GTSNPN and CDR2 SVGIG (reference sequence). The CDR3 runs 14 residues. DNA for the CDR3: TGTGCCTGGAGACTCCCTTGGGGGGCTTCACCCCTCCACTTT. It is translated as CAWRLPWGASPLHF.

The gene calls are TRBV7-9 and TRBJ1-1, with TRBD1 matching over 8 bases. V lost 3 bases and J lost 5; bases outside the gene matches: 5. CDR1 SEHNR and CDR2 FQNEAQ come from the germline V gene (reference sequence). The CDR3 sequence is 14 residues long. The CDR3 nucleotides read TGTGCCAGCAGCTTTTTCAGGGGGCGGACTGAAGCTTTCTTT. This translates into CASSFFRGRTEAFF.

The chain has TRBV4-3 and TRBJ2-5; TRBD2 matches at 9 bases. The junction had 3 bases not matched to a gene; V was cut back by 6 bases and J by 4 bases. Germline values: CDR1 LGHNA, CDR2 YSLEER. CDR3 length equals 13 residues. The CDR3 spells CASSQLAGETQYF. The CDR3 DNA reads TGCGCCAGCAGTCAACTAGCGGGAGAGACCCAGTACTTC.

This sequence joins TRBV11-3 and TRBJ2-3, with no clear D. CDR3 size: 12 residues. Per the germline V gene, CDR1 is SGHNT and CDR2 is YENEEA. Trimming pared 1 base from V and 6 bases from J, leaving 5 bases between. CDR3 sequence reads: CASSLVGDTQYF. The CDR3 nucleotides read TGTGCCAGCAGCTTAGTCGGGGATACGCAGTATTTT.

The V and J genes are TRBV11-1 and TRBJ1-2, with D perhaps matching TRBD1 (5 bases). Germline V CDR1 and CDR2: SGHAT, FQDESV (reference sequence). Trimming left V 5 bases short and J 2 bases short, with 9 bases between. CDR3 length: 13 amino acids. CDR3 coding DNA: TGTGCCAGCAGCAGCGGACACAACTATGGCTACACCTTC. Amino acid sequence: CASSSGHNYGYTF.